The present TCR beta chain was sequenced within a study of T cell responses to AZD1222 COVID-19 vaccine. Findings and caveats of the study: The study identified only six AZD1222 recipients as seropositive at baseline. Reportedly, close to half of spike-specific TCRs are directed against unmutated variant regions. Spike as a whole was targeted by vaccine-associated CD4 TCRs, dominant at 160-218 and 743-854. Donors, mostly white British, included more females; clonal diversity was possibly underestimated.

Assay used: immunoSEQ multiplex PCR; TCRdb lists only in-frame clones, some missing. This table holds 52,000 or so clones, approximately 85% found once. The CDR3 spans 16 residues. CDR1 and CDR2 from the germline V gene are MDHEN and SYDVKM. The ends lost 6 bases at V and 1 base at J; junction bases unmatched: 12. This clone occurred a few times. The antigen is undetermined. The sequence derives from an adult in good health. This sequence joins TRBV28 and TRBJ2-7; 7 positions agree with TRBD1. The material was peripheral blood, obtained on day 0 of MenACWY control vaccination. In DNA form, the CDR3 reads TGTGCCAGCAGCACGACTCGACAGGGCCCGTCCTACGAGCAGTACTTC. It yields the protein CASSTTRQGPSYEQYF.